This TCR beta chain stems from a study of beta chain features in type 1 diabetes. The V and J ends lost 4 bases and 8 bases, in that order; junction bases with no gene match: 11. The V gene's germline CDR1 is KGHSH and CDR2 LQKENI. The CDR3 spans 16 residues. Isolated RNA was reverse transcribed in full, so expressed TCRB transcripts were sequenced. TCRdb's copy holds only in-frame clones and misses some; the assay was immunoSEQ multiplex PCR. The sample yields more than 250,000 clones, approximately 14% seen once. As concerns this clone: The antigen remains unidentified.

Stem cell-like memory, regulatory, central memory and naive CD4+ cells were sorted via CD45RO/CCR7/CD25/CD127/CD95/CD27. General observations from the study: The study found moderately but significantly shorter TCRB CDR3s in all four CD4+ subsets of Type 1 diabetes patients.

The sequence derives from a young man with type 1 diabetes. The gene calls are TRBV18 and TRBJ1-4, with 9 positions matching TRBD1. What was sequenced was naive CD4+ T cells from blood. The CDR3 protein is CASSRLPGQGNEKLFF. CDR3 in DNA: TGTGCCAGCTCACGACTACCGGGACAGGGTAACGAAAAACTGTTTTTT.